The clone carrying this T cell receptor (beta chain) was recorded at least ten times. The entry originates in a study of spatial heterogeneity in lung cancer. Study details: Untreated early-stage non-small cell lung cancer patients, roughly 75 in total, were the donors. In cases with available follow-up PBMC samples, these were sequenced at a median of about two years after resection.

Time point noted: blood at routine non-recurrence follow-up after resection. MiXCR, applied by TCRdb to the 5' RACE reads, yields one record per CDR3 protein. The data contain over 95,000 distinct CDR3 sequences, 10% to 12% of them singletons. Germline assignment: CDR1 LGHDT and CDR2 YNNKEL (reference sequence). Trimming left V 9 bases short and J 2 bases short, with 13 bases between. This CDR3 is built from 13 residues. The sample in question was PBMCs, obtained at follow-up. The source is a female donor with early-stage non-small cell lung cancer. The chain couples TRBV3-1 to TRBJ1-1; unclear D gene. CDR3 in amino acids: CASNRGKNTEAFF. The CDR3 DNA reads TGTGCCAGTAACCGCGGCAAAAACACTGAAGCTTTCTTT.